Listed below are T cell receptor beta chains from one sample, sequenced in a study of T cell repertoires in cytomegalovirus infection. These receptors' targets are unknown. One entry per CDR3 protein, called by TCRdb with MiXCR from the reads. There are roughly 570,000 distinct CDR3 sequences in the sample; just under 40% occur only once, and around 50% lies in the top ten. Here the sequenced sample was cultured PBMCs, taken from culture after CMV antigen stimulation. The receptors were gathered from a human donor in good health (CMV status not recorded). Some clones in this sample may be carry-over from other donors' samples. Each CDR3 is given without its conserved first and last residue. The order of the fields is J gene, V gene, CDR3 protein.

TRBJ1-6 | TRBV7-2 | ASSNPGSPLH
TRBJ2-4 | TRBV6-5 | ASSYQGSGNIQY
TRBJ1-6 | TRBV7-2 | ASSPRWTKDSPLH
TRBJ1-6 | TRBV11-1 | ASSTTRDVISPLH
TRBJ1-1 | TRBV7-2 | ASSLVPGTTEAF
TRBJ2-7 | TRBV30 | AWSYTSAGNYEQY
TRBJ2-3 | TRBV6-2/TRBV6-3 | ASTDPTGKATDTQY
TRBJ2-3 | TRBV7-2 | ASSFRLAEGADTQY
TRBJ2-4 | TRBV11-2 | ASSPLTLAKNIQY
TRBJ2-1 | TRBV29-1 | SVEGALVSYNEQF
TRBJ1-5 | TRBV12-3/TRBV12-4 | ASTRGRGRNQPQH
TRBJ1-6 | TRBV5-4 | ASSGEGISPLH
TRBJ2-3 | TRBV12-5 | ASSPASGGTDTQY
TRBJ1-3 | TRBV6-5 | ASSRGWGNTIY
TRBJ2-7 | TRBV6-1 | ATTSYSYEQY
TRBJ2-1 | TRBV9 | ASSVTYHNEQF
TRBJ2-3 | TRBV27 | ASSPRGSGGASGDTQY
TRBJ1-5 | TRBV12-3/TRBV12-4 | ASSFSGRIDQPQH
TRBJ2-2 | TRBV5-4 | ASSGTSGSTGELF
TRBJ1-4 | TRBV20-1 | SARDRRENEKLF
TRBJ1-1 | TRBV6-8 | ASSYQGVGTEAF
TRBJ2-5 | TRBV11-2 | ASSLSERTQY
TRBJ2-7 | TRBV7-2 | ASSSRQSYEQY
TRBJ2-3 | TRBV6-9 | ASRADTQY
TRBJ2-1 | TRBV12-5 | ASRTESYNEQF
TRBJ2-5 | TRBV24-1 | ATIPETQY
TRBJ2-5 | TRBV7-9 | ASSYSRESQETQY
TRBJ1-3 | TRBV9 | ASSFRDIRSGNTIY